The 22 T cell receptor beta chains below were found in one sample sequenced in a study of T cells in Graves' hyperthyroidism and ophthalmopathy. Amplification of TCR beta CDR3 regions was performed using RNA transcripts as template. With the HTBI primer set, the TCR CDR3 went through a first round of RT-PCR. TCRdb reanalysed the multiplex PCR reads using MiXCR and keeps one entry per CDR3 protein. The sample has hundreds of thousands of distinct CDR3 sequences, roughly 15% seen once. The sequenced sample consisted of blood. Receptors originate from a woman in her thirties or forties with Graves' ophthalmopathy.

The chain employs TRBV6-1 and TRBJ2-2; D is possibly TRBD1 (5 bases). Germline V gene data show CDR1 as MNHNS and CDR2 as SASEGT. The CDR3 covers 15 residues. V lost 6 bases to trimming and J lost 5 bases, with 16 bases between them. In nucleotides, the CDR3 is TGTGCCAGCAGACCGAGACAGAGTTCTACCGGGGAGCTGTTTTTT. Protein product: CASRPRQSSTGELFF.

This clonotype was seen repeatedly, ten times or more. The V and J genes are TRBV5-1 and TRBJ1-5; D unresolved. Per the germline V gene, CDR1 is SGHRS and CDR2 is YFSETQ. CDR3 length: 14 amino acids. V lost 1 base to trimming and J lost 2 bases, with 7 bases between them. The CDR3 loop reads CASSLLGGNQPQHF. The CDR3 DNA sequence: TGCGCCAGCAGCTTGCTTGGGGGCAATCAGCCCCAGCATTTT.

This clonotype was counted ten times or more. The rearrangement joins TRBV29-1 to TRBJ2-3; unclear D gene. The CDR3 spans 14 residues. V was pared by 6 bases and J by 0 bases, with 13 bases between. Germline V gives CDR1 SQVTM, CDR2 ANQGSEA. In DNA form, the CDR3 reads TGCAGCGTCGTAGCAGTAATTAGCACAGATACGCAGTATTTT. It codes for CSVVAVISTDTQYF.

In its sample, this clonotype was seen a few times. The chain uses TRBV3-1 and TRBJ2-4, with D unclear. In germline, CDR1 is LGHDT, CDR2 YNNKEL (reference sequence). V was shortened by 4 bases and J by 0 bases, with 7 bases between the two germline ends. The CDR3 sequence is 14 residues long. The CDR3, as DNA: TGTGCCAGCAGCCGGGATATAGCCAAAAACATTCAGTACTTC. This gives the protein CASSRDIAKNIQYF.

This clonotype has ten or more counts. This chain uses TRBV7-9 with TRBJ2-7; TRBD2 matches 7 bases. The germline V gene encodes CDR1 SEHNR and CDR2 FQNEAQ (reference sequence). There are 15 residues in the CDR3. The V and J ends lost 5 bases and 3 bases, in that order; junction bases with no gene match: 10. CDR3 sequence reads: CASSPPPAGDYEQYF. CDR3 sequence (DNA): TGTGCCAGCAGCCCACCCCCGGCGGGGGACTACGAGCAGTACTTC. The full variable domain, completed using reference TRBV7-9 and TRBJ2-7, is DTGVSQNPRHKITKRGQNVTFRCDPISEHNRLYWYRQTLGQGPEFLTYFQNEAQLEKSRLLSDRFSAERPKGSFSTLEIQRTEQGDSAMYLCASSPPPAGDYEQYFGPGTRLTVT.

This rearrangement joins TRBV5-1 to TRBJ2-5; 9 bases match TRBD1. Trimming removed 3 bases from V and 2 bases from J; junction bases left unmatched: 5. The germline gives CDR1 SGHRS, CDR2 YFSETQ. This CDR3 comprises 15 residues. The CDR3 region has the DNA TGCGCCAGCAGCTGGTCCGGGACAGGGCAAGAGACCCAGTACTTC. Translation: CASSWSGTGQETQYF.

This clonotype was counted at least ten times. The CDR3 nucleotides are TGTGCCAGCAGTCCCGGACAGGGCCAGCAGTACTTC. Translation: CASSPGQGQQYF. V usage is TRBV2 and J usage is TRBJ2-7; TRBD1 aligns across 8 bases. In germline, CDR1 is SNHLY, CDR2 FYNNEI. This CDR3 is built from 12 residues. V lost 5 bases, J lost 8 bases, and 5 bases stayed unmatched.

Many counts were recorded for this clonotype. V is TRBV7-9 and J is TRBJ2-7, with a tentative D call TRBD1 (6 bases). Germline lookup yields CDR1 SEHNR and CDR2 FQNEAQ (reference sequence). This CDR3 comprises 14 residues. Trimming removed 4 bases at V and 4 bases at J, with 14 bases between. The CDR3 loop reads CASSYRERGYEQYF. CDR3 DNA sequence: TGTGCCAGCAGCTACAGGGAGCGTGGATACGAGCAGTACTTC. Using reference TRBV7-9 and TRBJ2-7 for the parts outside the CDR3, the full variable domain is DTGVSQNPRHKITKRGQNVTFRCDPISEHNRLYWYRQTLGQGPEFLTYFQNEAQLEKSRLLSDRFSAERPKGSFSTLEIQRTEQGDSAMYLCASSYRERGYEQYFGPGTRLTVT.

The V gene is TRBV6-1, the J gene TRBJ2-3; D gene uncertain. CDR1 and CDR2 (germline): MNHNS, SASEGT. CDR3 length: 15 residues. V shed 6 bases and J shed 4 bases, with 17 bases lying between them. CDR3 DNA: TGTGCCAGCAGCCATAACGGCAATTCGGCAGATACGCAGTATTTT. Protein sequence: CASSHNGNSADTQYF.

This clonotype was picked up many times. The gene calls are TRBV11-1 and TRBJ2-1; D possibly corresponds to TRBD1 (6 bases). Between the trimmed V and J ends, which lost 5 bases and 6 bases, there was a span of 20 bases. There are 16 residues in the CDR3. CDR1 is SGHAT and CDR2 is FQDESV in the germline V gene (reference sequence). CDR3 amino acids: CASSQGRGGRGNEQFF. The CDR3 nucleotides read TGTGCCAGCAGCCAGGGTCGAGGTGGCAGGGGCAATGAGCAGTTCTTC.

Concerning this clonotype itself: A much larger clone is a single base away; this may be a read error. CDR3 in DNA: TGTGCCAGCGGTGGCGGGACCTACGAGCAGTTCTTC. This encodes CASGGGTYEQFF. The chain combines TRBV7-9 with TRBJ2-7, with D perhaps matching TRBD2 (6 bases). Gene TRBJ2-1 matches the end of the DNA better, so the J call may be wrong. CDR1 is SEHNR and CDR2 is FQNEAQ in the germline V gene (reference sequence). This CDR3 region has 12 residues.

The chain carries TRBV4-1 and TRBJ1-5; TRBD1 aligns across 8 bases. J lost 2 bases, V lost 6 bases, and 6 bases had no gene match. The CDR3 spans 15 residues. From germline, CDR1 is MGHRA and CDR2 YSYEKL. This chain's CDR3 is CASREGQVGNQPQHF. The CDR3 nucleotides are TGCGCCAGCAGGGAGGGACAGGTGGGCAATCAGCCCCAGCATTTT.

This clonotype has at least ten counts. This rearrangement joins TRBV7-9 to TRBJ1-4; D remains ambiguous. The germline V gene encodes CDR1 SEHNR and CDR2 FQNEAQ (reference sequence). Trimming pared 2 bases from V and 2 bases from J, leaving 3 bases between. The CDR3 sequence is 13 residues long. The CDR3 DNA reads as TGTGCCAGCAGCTTAAAGACTAATGAAAAACTGTTTTTT. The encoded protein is CASSLKTNEKLFF.

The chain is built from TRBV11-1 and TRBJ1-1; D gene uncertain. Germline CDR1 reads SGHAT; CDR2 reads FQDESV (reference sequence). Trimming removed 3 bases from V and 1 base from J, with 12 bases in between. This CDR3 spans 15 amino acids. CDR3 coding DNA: TGTGCCAGCAGCTTGAGACTGAGTGGGAACACTGAAGCTTTCTTT. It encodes CASSLRLSGNTEAFF.

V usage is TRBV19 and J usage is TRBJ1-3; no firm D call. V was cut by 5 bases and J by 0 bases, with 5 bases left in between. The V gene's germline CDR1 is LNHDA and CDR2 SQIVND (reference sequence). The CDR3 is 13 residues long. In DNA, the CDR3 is TGTGCCAGTAGTCAGAGCTCTGGAAACACCATATATTTT. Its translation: CASSQSSGNTIYF.

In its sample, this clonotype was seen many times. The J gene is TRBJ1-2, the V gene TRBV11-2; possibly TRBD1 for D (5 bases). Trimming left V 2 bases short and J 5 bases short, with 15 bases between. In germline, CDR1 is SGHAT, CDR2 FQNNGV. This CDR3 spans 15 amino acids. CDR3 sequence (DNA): TGTGCCAGCAGCTTATCTCTAGGGGTTGGGTATGGCTACACCTTC. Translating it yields CASSLSLGVGYGYTF.

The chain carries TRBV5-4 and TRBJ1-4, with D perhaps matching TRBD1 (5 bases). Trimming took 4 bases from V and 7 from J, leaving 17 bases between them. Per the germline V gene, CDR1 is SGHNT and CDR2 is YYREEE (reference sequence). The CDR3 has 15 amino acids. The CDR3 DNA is TGTGCCAGCAGCCGTACCGGGACGCCGATTGAAAAACTGTTTTTT. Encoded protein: CASSRTGTPIEKLFF.

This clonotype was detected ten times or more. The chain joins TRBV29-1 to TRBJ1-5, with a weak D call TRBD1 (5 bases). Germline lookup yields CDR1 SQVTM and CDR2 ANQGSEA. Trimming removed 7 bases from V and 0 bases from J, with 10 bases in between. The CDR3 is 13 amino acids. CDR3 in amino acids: CSAQVTSNQPQHF. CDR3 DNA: TGCAGCGCACAGGTGACTAGCAATCAGCCCCAGCATTTT.

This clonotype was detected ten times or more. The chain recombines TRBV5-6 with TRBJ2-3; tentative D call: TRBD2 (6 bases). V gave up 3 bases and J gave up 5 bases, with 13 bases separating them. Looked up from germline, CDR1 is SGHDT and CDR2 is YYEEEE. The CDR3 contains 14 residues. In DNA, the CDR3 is TGTGCCAGCAGCTCCCACCGGGACTTAGATACGCAGTATTTT. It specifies CASSSHRDLDTQYF.

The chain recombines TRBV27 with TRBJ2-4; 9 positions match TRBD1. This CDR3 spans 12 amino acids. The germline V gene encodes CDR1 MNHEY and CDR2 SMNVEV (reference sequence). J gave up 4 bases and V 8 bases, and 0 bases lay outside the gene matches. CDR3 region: CASGTGKNIQYF. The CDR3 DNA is TGTGCCAGCGGGACAGGGAAAAACATTCAGTACTTC.

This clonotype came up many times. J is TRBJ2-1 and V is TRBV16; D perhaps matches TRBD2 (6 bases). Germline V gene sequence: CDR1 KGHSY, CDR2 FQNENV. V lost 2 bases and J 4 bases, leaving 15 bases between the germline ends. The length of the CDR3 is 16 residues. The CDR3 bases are TGTGCCAGCAGCCAAAACGTCGGGCGGGGTTACAATGAGCAGTTCTTC. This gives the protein CASSQNVGRGYNEQFF.

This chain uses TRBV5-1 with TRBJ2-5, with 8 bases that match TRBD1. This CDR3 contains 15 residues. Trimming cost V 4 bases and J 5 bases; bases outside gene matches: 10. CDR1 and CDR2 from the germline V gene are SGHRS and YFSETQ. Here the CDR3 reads CASSEDRAELETQYF. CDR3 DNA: TGCGCCAGCAGCGAGGACAGGGCTGAGTTGGAGACCCAGTACTTC. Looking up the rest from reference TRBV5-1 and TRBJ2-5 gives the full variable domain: KAGVTQTPRYLIKTRGQQVTLSCSPISGHRSVSWYQQTPGQGLQFLFEYFSETQRNKGNFPGRFSGRQFSNSRSEMNVSTLELGDSALYLCASSEDRAELETQYFGPGTRLLVL.